Following are 29 T cell receptor beta chains from one sample sequenced in a study of CD4 T cells in relation to SARS-CoV-2 and coronaviruses. These receptors' antigens are unknown. The unexposed donors gave CD4+ T cells in about 2011-2018, prior to COVID-19. CD4+ T cells were isolated from the cells after more than nine days of culture. Using immunoSEQ multiplex PCR, the repertoire was profiled, and TCRdb retains in-frame clones only, with some absent. The data show just under 20,000 clones, around 81% seen once. Material: CD4+ T cells from PBMCs, cultured in vitro. The receptors here all came from a human donor in good health.

The chain couples TRBV21-1 to TRBJ1-4. TRBV21-1 is a documented pseudogene. The CDR3 spans 19 residues. In DNA form, the CDR3 reads TGTGCCAGCAGCACGAGGGGGGTCAGGGGTTACAGCAGAAATGAAAAACTGTTTTTT. This codes for CASSTRGVRGYSRNEKLFF.

The V call is TRBV21-1, the J call TRBJ1-5; no check of the table's D call, TRBD1, against the DNA was made. TRBV21-1 corresponds to a pseudogene. The CDR3 is 18 amino acids. The CDR3 region is CASSKRGDRPYSNQPQHF. The CDR3 coding sequence is TGTGCCAGCAGCAAAAGGGGGGACAGGCCGTATAGCAATCAGCCCCAGCATTTT.

The chain uses TRBV10-3 and TRBJ2-7; 7 bases match TRBD1. There are 13 residues in the CDR3. V gave up 5 bases and J gave up 4 bases; unmatched junction bases: 5. Per germline, CDR1 ENHRY and CDR2 SYGVKD. The CDR3 bases are TGTGCCATCAGTTCAGGGGGTGCGTACGAGCAGTACTTC. This codes for CAISSGGAYEQYF.

The chain joins TRBV5-1 to TRBJ2-1; 10 bases are shared with TRBD2. The CDR3 is 13 residues long. Trimming cost V 3 bases and J 15 bases; bases outside gene matches: 9. Germline values: CDR1 SGHRS, CDR2 YFSETQ. In nucleotides, the CDR3 is TGCGCCAGCAGCTCGGATAGCGGGAGGCCCGGGTTCTTC. Residues: CASSSDSGRPGFF.

The rearrangement uses TRBV12-3 or TRBV12-4 and TRBJ1-5, with D possibly being TRBD1 (6 bases). V gave up 6 bases and J gave up 7 bases, with 13 bases separating them. The CDR3 sequence is 13 residues long. CDR3 DNA sequence: TGTGCCAGCAGCCCCTACAGGGACCAGCCCCAGCATTTT. Residues: CASSPYRDQPQHF.

Here the CDR3 reads CTSSQDPGGTGELFF. CDR3 DNA sequence: TGCACCAGCAGCCAAGATCCAGGGGGCACCGGGGAGCTGTTTTTT. This chain joins TRBV1 and TRBJ2-2; TRBD1, as called in the table, went unchecked against the DNA. TRBV1 is termed a pseudogene. The CDR3 totals 15 residues.

The genes are TRBV29-1 and TRBJ1-3; D unclear. The germline V gene encodes CDR1 SQVTM and CDR2 ANQGSEA. This CDR3 spans 14 amino acids. Trimming stripped 6 bases from V and 2 bases from J, with 14 bases between. CDR3 region: CSVGGSSAGNTIYF. The CDR3 coding sequence is TGCAGCGTGGGAGGCTCGTCGGCTGGAAACACCATATATTTT.

This chain joins TRBV2 and TRBJ2-3, with D possibly matching TRBD2 (5 bases). The V gene's germline CDR1 is SNHLY and CDR2 FYNNEI. This CDR3 contains 14 residues. Trimming took 6 bases from V and 3 from J, leaving 13 bases between them. CDR3 bases: TGTGCCAGCAGGGGGTTCGGGGAAACAGATACGCAGTATTTT. Translating it yields CASRGFGETDTQYF.

This clone was picked up one time. This sequence joins TRBV29-1 and TRBJ2-1, with unresolved D. The CDR3 spans 14 residues. Trimming cost V 3 bases and J 9 bases, with 18 bases left between them. Germline values: CDR1 SQVTM, CDR2 ANQGSEA. In DNA form, the CDR3 reads TGCAGCGTTGATCCCCAAGACCCTTCGGGTGAGCAGTTCTTC. This encodes CSVDPQDPSGEQFF.

J is TRBJ1-2 and V is TRBV18, with 7 bases identical to TRBD1. Germline V gene sequence: CDR1 KGHSH, CDR2 LQKENI. This CDR3 region has 15 residues. V gave up 4 bases and J gave up 4 bases; unmatched junction bases: 9. The CDR3 DNA follows: TGTGCCAGCTCACAAGAGACAGGGATGGGCTATGGCTACACCTTC. This gives the protein CASSQETGMGYGYTF.

This clone appeared a single time. The chain carries TRBV29-1 and TRBJ1-3; the D gene is possibly TRBD1 (6 bases). CDR1 and CDR2 (germline): SQVTM, ANQGSEA. Trimming removed 2 bases at V and 7 bases at J, with 12 bases between. The CDR3 length is 13 residues. The CDR3: CSVEQGRTNTIYF. The CDR3, as DNA: TGCAGCGTTGAACAGGGGAGAACGAACACCATATATTTT.

The rearrangement links TRBV5-4 to TRBJ2-2, with 9 bases fitting TRBD1. The ends lost 4 bases at V and 6 bases at J; junction bases unmatched: 7. This CDR3 comprises 15 residues. Germline V gives CDR1 SGHNT, CDR2 YYREEE (reference sequence). The CDR3 region is CASSPGTGRAGELFF. CDR3 nucleotide sequence: TGTGCCAGCAGCCCGGGGACAGGGAGGGCCGGGGAGCTGTTTTTT.

This sequence joins TRBV3-1 (or the pseudogene TRBV3-2) and TRBJ1-6; 9 bases align to TRBD1. The V gene's germline CDR1 is LGHDT and CDR2 YNNKEL (reference sequence). V shed 4 bases and J 10 bases; nucleotides not matched to a gene: 5. This CDR3 comprises 14 residues. The CDR3: CASSLRDRDSPLHF. For the CDR3, the DNA is TGTGCCAGCAGCCTCCGGGACAGGGACTCACCCCTCCACTTT.

The chain carries TRBV11-1 and TRBJ1-1; possible D gene TRBD1, 5 bases. V was shortened by 1 base and J by 7 bases, with 13 bases between the two germline ends. Per the germline V gene, CDR1 is SGHAT and CDR2 is FQDESV (reference sequence). There are 14 residues in the CDR3. For the CDR3, the DNA is TGTGCCAGCAGCTTAGGCCCCGTTGGGGGTGAAGCTTTCTTT. This codes for CASSLGPVGGEAFF.

The rearrangement uses TRBV3-1 (or the pseudogene TRBV3-2) and TRBJ1-2, with TRBD1 identical over 7 bases. The CDR3 consists of 17 residues. CDR1 and CDR2 from the germline V gene are LGHDT and YNNKEL (reference sequence). After removal of 4 bases from V and 0 bases from J, the junction contained 11 bases not matched to a gene. For the CDR3, the DNA is TGTGCCAGCAGCCGCCGGCCAGGGGGAATGACTAACTATGGCTACACCTTC. It is translated as CASSRRPGGMTNYGYTF.

The chain uses TRBV11-2 and TRBJ2-1; D uncertain. CDR1 and CDR2 from the germline V gene are SGHAT and FQNNGV. V lost 5 bases and J 7 bases, leaving 15 bases between the germline ends. The CDR3 contains 14 residues. DNA for the CDR3: TGTGCCAGCAGCCCCCGTGATAGACAAAATGAGCAGTTCTTC. It yields the protein CASSPRDRQNEQFF.

The rearrangement uses TRBV3-1 (or the pseudogene TRBV3-2) and TRBJ2-2; D gene ambiguous. The germline CDR1 and CDR2 sequences are LGHDT and YNNKEL (reference sequence). CDR3 length: 13 amino acids. Trimming took off 1 base at V and 7 bases at J, with 7 bases between the two ends. CDR3 DNA: TGTGCCAGCAGCCAAGTGGGTAGCGGGGAGCTGTTTTTT. It is translated as CASSQVGSGELFF.

V usage is TRBV6-5 and J usage is TRBJ1-6; no reliable D call. The germline V gene has CDR1 MNHEY and CDR2 SVGAGI. The CDR3 is 16 residues long. The V end was cut by 2 bases, the J end by 0 bases, with 8 bases between. Written as DNA, the CDR3 is TGTGCCAGCAGTTACAGGGAGAGCTCCTATAATTCACCCCTCCACTTT. As protein: CASSYRESSYNSPLHF.

The rearrangement joins TRBV11-2 to TRBJ2-1; D gene uncertain. Germline assignment: CDR1 SGHAT and CDR2 FQNNGV. The CDR3 sequence is 12 residues long. V shed 3 bases and J shed 7 bases, with 7 bases lying between them. The DNA for the CDR3 is TGTGCCAGCAGCTTTTTGCGTAATGAGCAGTTCTTC. This codes for CASSFLRNEQFF.

This rearrangement joins TRBV11-1 to TRBJ1-2; unclear D gene. The V gene lost 3 bases and the J gene lost 3 bases, with 8 bases spanning the gap. CDR1 and CDR2 from the germline V gene are SGHAT and FQDESV (reference sequence). The CDR3 sequence is 13 residues long. CDR3 bases: TGTGCCAGCAGCTTGAACGTCCACTATGGCTACACCTTC. Translating it yields CASSLNVHYGYTF.

The V and J genes are TRBV28 and TRBJ1-3; a weak D match, TRBD1 (5 bases). Germline V CDR1 and CDR2: MDHEN, SYDVKM. The V end lost 7 bases, the J end lost 3 bases, and 13 bases lay between the germline ends. The CDR3 runs to 14 residues. CDR3 sequence: CASNGQEGGNTIYF. CDR3 coding DNA: TGTGCCAGCAATGGACAAGAAGGTGGAAACACCATATATTTT.

The rearrangement links TRBV21-1 to TRBJ1-1; the table's D call, TRBD1, has no DNA check behind it. TRBV21-1 is a pseudogene segment. This CDR3 is 13 amino acids long. The CDR3 sequence: CASTRGRAREAFF. Written as DNA, the CDR3 is TGTGCCAGCACCAGGGGCAGGGCTCGGGAAGCTTTCTTT.

V is TRBV2 and J is TRBJ2-5, with D possibly being TRBD1 (6 bases). The germline V gene encodes CDR1 SNHLY and CDR2 FYNNEI. CDR3 size: 15 residues. Deletions cut 6 bases from V and 4 bases from J, with 18 bases between. CDR3 in DNA: TGTGCCAGCAGCCAAGGACAGATAGTATTAGAGACCCAGTACTTC. It specifies CASSQGQIVLETQYF.

This chain joins TRBV7-9 and TRBJ2-3; 12 bases are a match to TRBD2. J gave up 6 bases and V 4 bases, and 8 bases lay outside the gene matches. Germline V CDR1 and CDR2: SEHNR, FQNEAQ (reference sequence). The CDR3 extends over 16 amino acids. CDR3 sequence reads: CASSSLAGGPGDTQYF. In DNA, the CDR3 is TGTGCCAGCAGCTCCCTAGCGGGAGGGCCCGGGGATACGCAGTATTTT. Drawing the rest from reference TRBV7-9 and TRBJ2-3, the complete variable domain is DTGVSQNPRHKITKRGQNVTFRCDPISEHNRLYWYRQTLGQGPEFLTYFQNEAQLEKSRLLSDRFSAERPKGSFSTLEIQRTEQGDSAMYLCASSSLAGGPGDTQYFGPGTRLTVL.

The chain employs TRBV7-9 and TRBJ1-2; D perhaps matches TRBD1 (6 bases). Trimming pared 6 bases from V and 0 bases from J, leaving 11 bases between. Germline CDR1 SEHNR, CDR2 FQNEAQ (reference sequence). This CDR3 spans 14 amino acids. The CDR3 DNA reads as TGTGCCAGCAGGCCTGGGGGCGCTAACTATGGCTACACCTTC. Its protein product is CASRPGGANYGYTF.

This chain connects TRBV6-5 to TRBJ2-7, with D possibly TRBD2 on 5 matching bases. The CDR3 runs 14 residues. V dropped 0 bases and J dropped 3 bases, with 9 bases sitting between them. Per germline, CDR1 MNHEY and CDR2 SVGAGI. The CDR3 nucleotides read TGTGCCAGCAGTTACTCGGAAGAGGGCTACGAGCAGTACTTC. Translating it yields CASSYSEEGYEQYF.

This chain links TRBV5-1 with TRBJ1-2, with a possible D match to TRBD1 (5 bases). Trimming removed 4 bases from V and 4 bases from J, with 17 bases in between. The CDR3 loop spans 15 amino acids. Germline V gene lookup returns CDR1 SGHRS and CDR2 YFSETQ. The CDR3 DNA sequence: TGCGCCAGCAGCCCCGGGGGGGGTCTCGCCTATGGCTACACCTTC. Its translation is CASSPGGGLAYGYTF.

This clone has only a few counts. The chain uses TRBV2 and TRBJ1-5, with D unclear. Trimming shortened V by 6 bases and J by 6 bases, and 9 bases separated the two germline ends. CDR1 and CDR2 from the germline V gene are SNHLY and FYNNEI. The CDR3 has 12 amino acids. CDR3 nucleotide sequence: TGTGCCAGCAGGCCGGACGGTCAGCCCCAGCATTTT. Translated, it gives CASRPDGQPQHF.

The chain uses TRBV3-1 (or the pseudogene TRBV3-2) and TRBJ2-7, with 7 bases matching TRBD2. The CDR3 covers 16 residues. CDR1 LGHDT and CDR2 YNNKEL come from the germline V gene (reference sequence). The trim removed 0 bases at V and 0 bases at J, leaving 5 bases unmatched. The CDR3 bases are TGTGCCAGCAGCCAAGATCTGGGGGGGAGCTCCTACGAGCAGTACTTC. As protein: CASSQDLGGSSYEQYF.